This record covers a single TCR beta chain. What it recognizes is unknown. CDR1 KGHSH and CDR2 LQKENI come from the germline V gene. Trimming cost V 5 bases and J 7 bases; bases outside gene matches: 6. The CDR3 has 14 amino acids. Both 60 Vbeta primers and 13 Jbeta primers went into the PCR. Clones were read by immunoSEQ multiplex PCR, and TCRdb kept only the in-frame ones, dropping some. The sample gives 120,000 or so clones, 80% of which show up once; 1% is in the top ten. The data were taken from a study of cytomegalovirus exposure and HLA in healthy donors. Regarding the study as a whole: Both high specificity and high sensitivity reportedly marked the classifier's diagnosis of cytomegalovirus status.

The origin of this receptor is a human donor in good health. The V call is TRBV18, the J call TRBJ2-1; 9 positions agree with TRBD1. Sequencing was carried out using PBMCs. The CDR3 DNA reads TGTGCCAGCTCAGCGGACAGGGGAGGGAATGAGCAGTTCTTC. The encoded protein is CASSADRGGNEQFF.